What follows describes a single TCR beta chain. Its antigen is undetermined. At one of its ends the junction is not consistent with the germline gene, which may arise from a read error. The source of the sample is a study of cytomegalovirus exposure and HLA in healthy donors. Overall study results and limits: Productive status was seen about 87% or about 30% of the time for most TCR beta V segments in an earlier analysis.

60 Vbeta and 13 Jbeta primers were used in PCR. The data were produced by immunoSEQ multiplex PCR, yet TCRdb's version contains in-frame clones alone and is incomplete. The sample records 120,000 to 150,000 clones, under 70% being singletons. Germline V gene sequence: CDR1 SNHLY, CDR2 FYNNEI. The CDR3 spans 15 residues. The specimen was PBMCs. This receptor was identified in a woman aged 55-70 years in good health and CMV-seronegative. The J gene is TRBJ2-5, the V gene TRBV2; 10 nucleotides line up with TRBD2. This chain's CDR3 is CASSGNSGGREAQYF. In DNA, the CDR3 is TGTGCCAGCAGTGGAAATAGCGGGGGGCGAGAGGCCCAGTACTTC.